Each of the 27 T cell receptor beta chains below was sequenced from the same sample in a study of blood T cell repertoires in COVID-19. The table came from immunoSEQ multiplex PCR; TCRdb's copy has only in-frame clones and leaves some out. The data hold 200,000 or so clones, with almost 80% observed a single time. The sample taken for sequencing was peripheral blood. Every receptor here comes from a man aged 55 to 70 with active or convalescent COVID-19.

The rearrangement uses TRBV28 and TRBJ1-5; 7 nucleotides match TRBD1. The junction had 2 bases not matched to a gene; V was cut back by 6 bases and J by 3 bases. Germline V gives CDR1 MDHEN, CDR2 SYDVKM. This CDR3 contains 13 residues. The CDR3 region has the DNA TGTGCCAGCAGGGGACAGATCAATCAGCCCCAGCATTTT. Protein product: CASRGQINQPQHF.

This rearrangement joins TRBV4-2 to TRBJ2-1; 16 nucleotides line up with TRBD2. This CDR3 region has 17 residues. V was pared by 4 bases and J by 9 bases, with 9 bases of the junction left unmatched. CDR1 LGHNA and CDR2 YNFKEQ come from the germline V gene. The CDR3 nucleotides are TGTGCCAGCAGCCCGGGACTAGCGGGAGGGCGGTTGAGTGAGCAGTTCTTC. It is translated as CASSPGLAGGRLSEQFF.

The rearrangement joins TRBV11-2 to TRBJ2-5, with 8 positions matching TRBD2. This CDR3 contains 16 residues. CDR1 SGHAT and CDR2 FQNNGV come from the germline V gene. The V segment lost 3 bases and the J segment 5 bases; nucleotides outside the gene matches: 11. CDR3 coding DNA: TGTGCCAGCAGCTTGACTTCCGGACTAGCTACGGAGACCCAGTACTTC. Its translation: CASSLTSGLATETQYF.

A few counts support this clone. This rearrangement joins TRBV24-1 to TRBJ2-5; TRBD2 matches at 10 bases. The J segment lost 4 bases and the V segment lost 5 bases, leaving 9 bases of the junction unmatched. The germline V gene encodes CDR1 KGHDR and CDR2 SFDVKD. The CDR3 extends over 16 amino acids. The CDR3 is CATSGRGLANRETQYF. The CDR3 DNA sequence: TGTGCCACCAGTGGGCGGGGACTAGCGAATCGAGAGACCCAGTACTTC.

The V gene is TRBV3-1 (or the pseudogene TRBV3-2), the J gene TRBJ1-5, with TRBD1 matching 12 bases. The CDR3 extends over 16 amino acids. The V and J ends lost 3 bases and 6 bases, in that order; junction bases with no gene match: 6. CDR1 and CDR2 from the germline V gene are LGHDT and YNNKEL (reference sequence). The CDR3 sequence is CASSQGDRGQSQPQHF. CDR3 in DNA: TGTGCCAGCAGCCAGGGGGACAGGGGGCAGAGTCAGCCCCAGCATTTT.

The genes are TRBV4-1 and TRBJ2-5; 10 nucleotides match TRBD2. The CDR3 is 18 amino acids. Germline CDR1 MGHRA, CDR2 YSYEKL. With V trimmed by 1 base and J by 3 bases, 11 bases remained unmatched. The CDR3 protein is CASSQGPGGTSVEETQYF. CDR3 in DNA: TGCGCCAGCAGCCAAGGTCCTGGCGGGACTAGCGTGGAAGAGACCCAGTACTTC.

The chain joins TRBV20-1 to TRBJ1-5; D is possibly TRBD1 (5 bases). The CDR3 is made up of 15 amino acids. Trimming pared 3 bases from V and 5 bases from J, leaving 17 bases between. CDR1 is DFQATT and CDR2 is SNEGSKA in the germline V gene (reference sequence). CDR3 protein: CSASGQGGYDQPQHF. As DNA, the CDR3 is TGCAGTGCTAGTGGGCAGGGAGGATATGATCAGCCCCAGCATTTT.

This clone occurred once. CDR3 in DNA: TGTGCCAGCAGCCCCTTGCGGGGTTGGCTAGGTACGCAGTATTTT. Protein: CASSPLRGWLGTQYF. The chain has TRBV11-2 and TRBJ2-3; possibly TRBD2 for D (6 bases). The CDR3 length is 15 residues. The germline CDR1 and CDR2 sequences are SGHAT and FQNNGV. The germline V and J ends were trimmed by 5 bases and 8 bases, with 20 bases remaining between them.

The V and J genes are TRBV19 and TRBJ1-5, with TRBD1 matching 7 bases. The length of the CDR3 is 14 residues. V shed 0 bases and J 6 bases; nucleotides not matched to a gene: 2. CDR1 LNHDA and CDR2 SQIVND come from the germline V gene (reference sequence). CDR3 bases: TGTGCCAGTAGTATAGACTACAGGGGTCAGCCCCAGCATTTT. This encodes CASSIDYRGQPQHF.

The rearrangement links TRBV9 to TRBJ2-7, with 9 bases that match TRBD2. The CDR3 covers 15 residues. Germline V lookup: CDR1 SGDLS, CDR2 YYNGEE. The trim removed 0 bases at V and 6 bases at J, leaving 7 bases unmatched. The CDR3 loop is CASSVAAGGPLEQYF. In DNA form, the CDR3 reads TGTGCCAGCAGCGTAGCCGCGGGAGGGCCCCTCGAGCAGTACTTC. Full variable domain (missing parts from reference TRBV9 and TRBJ2-7): DSGVTQTPKHLITATGQRVTLRCSPRSGDLSVYWYQQSLDQGLQFLIQYYNGEERAKGNILERFSAQQFPDLHSELNLSSLELGDSALYFCASSVAAGGPLEQYFGPGTRLTVT.

The rearrangement links TRBV3-1 (or the pseudogene TRBV3-2) to TRBJ2-2, with D unclear. The germline V and J ends were trimmed by 2 bases and 7 bases, with 5 bases remaining between them. The CDR3 sequence is 12 residues long. The germline V gene encodes CDR1 LGHDT and CDR2 YNNKEL (reference sequence). The CDR3 loop reads CASSQLSGELFF. CDR3 nucleotide sequence: TGTGCCAGCAGCCAACTTAGCGGGGAGCTGTTTTTT.

The rearrangement joins TRBV24-1 to TRBJ1-2, with TRBD1 matching over 9 bases. Germline trimming cut 7 bases from V and 3 bases from J; bases unmatched to any gene: 5. The germline V gene has CDR1 KGHDR and CDR2 SFDVKD. The CDR3 contains 14 residues. The CDR3 DNA sequence: TGTGCCACCAGCGACACAGGGGGCGACTATGGCTACACCTTC. It codes for CATSDTGGDYGYTF.

The chain combines TRBV4-3 with TRBJ1-2; D uncertain. Germline-derived CDR1 and CDR2 are LGHNA and YSLEER. The CDR3 length is 14 residues. V was shortened by 1 base and J by 8 bases, with 14 bases between the two germline ends. CDR3: CASSQVQQPRGYTF. The CDR3 coding sequence is TGCGCCAGCAGCCAAGTCCAACAGCCGAGAGGCTACACCTTC.

Remarks on this clone: This sample also contains other DNA sequences that code for the same CDR3. V usage is TRBV5-1 and J usage is TRBJ2-3; TRBD2 agrees at 8 bases. The junction had 6 bases not matched to a gene; V was cut back by 3 bases and J by 3 bases. This CDR3 is built from 15 residues. Looked up from germline, CDR1 is SGHRS and CDR2 is YFSETQ. The CDR3 sequence is CASSSTSGPTDTQYF. For the CDR3, the DNA is TGCGCCAGCAGCTCAACTAGCGGTCCTACAGATACGCAGTATTTT.

The chain is built from TRBV6-2 or TRBV6-3 and TRBJ2-7; 10 bases fit TRBD2. Trimming cost V 1 base and J 6 bases; bases outside gene matches: 6. This CDR3 contains 15 residues. CDR1 and CDR2 (germline): MNHEY, SVGEGT. The CDR3 DNA is TGTGCCAGCAGTTACTGGGCTAGCGGGAGACGCGAGCAGTACTTC. This encodes CASSYWASGRREQYF.

The V gene is TRBV5-1, the J gene TRBJ2-5; 8 positions match TRBD1. The CDR3 spans 15 residues. Germline CDR1 is SGHRS and CDR2 is YFSETQ. V was clipped by 3 bases and J by 2 bases; unmatched bases: 6. The CDR3 reads CASSSGQGYQETQYF. The CDR3 DNA is TGCGCCAGCAGCTCTGGACAGGGCTATCAAGAGACCCAGTACTTC.

This chain uses TRBV7-3 with TRBJ2-5, with 10 bases identical to TRBD2. Germline CDR1 is SGHTA and CDR2 is FQGTGA. The trim removed 5 bases at V and 4 bases at J, leaving 4 bases unmatched. The CDR3 spans 14 residues. This chain's CDR3 is CASSLTSGTETQYF. As DNA, the CDR3 is TGTGCCAGCAGCCTTACTAGCGGGACAGAGACCCAGTACTTC.

This clone was seen only once. CDR3 in amino acids: CASSKLRSTSGRAMGETQYF. In DNA form, the CDR3 reads TGTGCCAGCAGCAAGTTAAGGTCGACTAGCGGGAGGGCGATGGGAGAGACCCAGTACTTC. The chain has TRBV21-1 and TRBJ2-5; TRBD2, the table's D call, lacks a check against the DNA. TRBV21-1 corresponds to a pseudogene. The CDR3 is 20 amino acids.

The chain recombines TRBV7-9 with TRBJ2-7, with a tentative D call TRBD2 (5 bases). The CDR3 contains 14 residues. Trimming removed 5 bases from V and 1 base from J, with 12 bases in between. CDR1 and CDR2 from the germline V gene are SEHNR and FQNEAQ (reference sequence). The CDR3 coding sequence is TGTGCCAGCAGCGAGTCCGGGATTTCCTACGAGCAGTACTTC. Its protein is CASSESGISYEQYF.

This chain joins TRBV10-3 and TRBJ2-2; a weak D match, TRBD2 (5 bases). Per germline, CDR1 ENHRY and CDR2 SYGVKD. The ends were cut back, 8 bases at V and 1 base at J, with 17 bases in the middle. The length of the CDR3 is 16 residues. The CDR3, as DNA: TGTGCCATCCCCTCCTCGGAGGTCTTGAACACCGGGGAGCTGTTTTTT. This translates into CAIPSSEVLNTGELFF.

The chain employs TRBV7-2 and TRBJ2-7, with TRBD2 matching over 7 bases. From germline, CDR1 is SGHTA and CDR2 FQGNSA. Trimming cost V 6 bases and J 2 bases; bases outside gene matches: 10. The CDR3 length is 15 residues. The CDR3 here is CASRMGGTVTYEQYF. CDR3 coding DNA: TGTGCCAGCAGGATGGGGGGGACTGTTACCTACGAGCAGTACTTC.

This clone was observed a single time. The chain recombines TRBV4-3 with TRBJ2-3; 7 bases fit TRBD2. From germline, CDR1 is LGHNA and CDR2 YSLEER. The CDR3 is 15 residues long. V was clipped by 4 bases and J by 2 bases; unmatched bases: 6. This CDR3 is CASSRGGGNTDTQYF. CDR3 in DNA: TGCGCCAGCAGCCGCGGCGGGGGAAACACAGATACGCAGTATTTT.

The chain joins TRBV28 to TRBJ2-3; 8 bases fit TRBD1. V lost 6 bases to trimming and J lost 2 bases; unmatched junction nucleotides: 13. The CDR3 spans 17 residues. From germline, CDR1 is MDHEN and CDR2 SYDVKM. In DNA form, the CDR3 reads TGTGCCAGCAGGGGGGGCGCAGGGGGCGTATACACAGATACGCAGTATTTT. It translates to CASRGGAGGVYTDTQYF.

The chain carries TRBV4-3 and TRBJ1-2; D perhaps matches TRBD1 (5 bases). This CDR3 is 13 amino acids long. The germline gives CDR1 LGHNA, CDR2 YSLEER. The V end was cut by 3 bases, the J end by 4 bases, with 9 bases between. The CDR3 protein is CASSQGRGYGYTF. CDR3 bases: TGCGCCAGCAGCCAGGGAAGGGGCTATGGCTACACCTTC.

This chain joins TRBV2 and TRBJ2-5, with TRBD2 identical over 7 bases. The CDR3 totals 15 residues. The V gene's germline CDR1 is SNHLY and CDR2 FYNNEI. Trimming removed 2 bases from V and 2 bases from J; junction bases left unmatched: 5. CDR3 DNA: TGTGCCAGCAGTGAAATGGCTAGCGGACAAGAGACCCAGTACTTC. Protein: CASSEMASGQETQYF.

This clone occurred a few times. The rearrangement links TRBV3-1 (or the pseudogene TRBV3-2) to TRBJ2-7; D may be TRBD1 (6 bases). Germline V gene lookup returns CDR1 LGHDT and CDR2 YNNKEL (reference sequence). V lost 0 bases and J 3 bases, leaving 12 bases between the germline ends. The CDR3 has 15 amino acids. CDR3 sequence reads: CASSQDPGAYYEQYF. Written as DNA, the CDR3 is TGTGCCAGCAGCCAAGACCCAGGGGCCTACTACGAGCAGTACTTC.

The J gene is TRBJ2-7, the V gene TRBV28; tentative D call: TRBD2 (5 bases). CDR3 length equals 16 residues. The V end lost 5 bases, the J end lost 2 bases, and 19 bases lay between the germline ends. CDR1 and CDR2 (germline): MDHEN, SYDVKM. CDR3 DNA sequence: TGTGCCAGCAGTCCAAAGAACATAGGACTGGCCTACGAGCAGTACTTC. Residues: CASSPKNIGLAYEQYF.